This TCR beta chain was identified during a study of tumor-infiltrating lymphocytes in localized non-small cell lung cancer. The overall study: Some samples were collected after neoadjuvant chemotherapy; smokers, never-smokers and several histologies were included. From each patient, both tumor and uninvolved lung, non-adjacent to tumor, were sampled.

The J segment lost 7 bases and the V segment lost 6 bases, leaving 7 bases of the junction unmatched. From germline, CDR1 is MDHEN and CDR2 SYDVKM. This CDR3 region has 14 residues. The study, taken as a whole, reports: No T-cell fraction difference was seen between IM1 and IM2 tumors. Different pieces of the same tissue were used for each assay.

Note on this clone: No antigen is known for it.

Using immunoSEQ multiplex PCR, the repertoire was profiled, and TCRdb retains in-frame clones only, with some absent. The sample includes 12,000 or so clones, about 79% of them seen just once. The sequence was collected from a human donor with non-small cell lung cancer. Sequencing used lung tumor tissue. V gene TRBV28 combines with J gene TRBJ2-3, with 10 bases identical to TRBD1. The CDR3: CASRDRGGSNTQYF. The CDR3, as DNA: TGTGCCAGCAGGGACAGGGGGGGTTCGAATACGCAGTATTTT.